The sequence of this T cell receptor (beta chain) was determined in a study of blood T cell repertoires in COVID-19. Generated by immunoSEQ multiplex PCR, the TCRdb table keeps only in-frame clones and is missing some. The sample lists some 260,000 clones, approximately 89% occurring once. Seattle's cohort entered during active infection and was followed longitudinally. Trimming cost V 6 bases and J 3 bases, with 11 bases left between them. The CDR3 contains 13 residues. The germline V gene encodes CDR1 LNHDA and CDR2 SQIVND (reference sequence). The specimen sequenced was peripheral blood. The sequence was obtained from a woman aged 70 to 79 with COVID-19, enrolled during active disease. This rearrangement joins TRBV19 to TRBJ1-2; D is perhaps TRBD1 (5 bases). CDR3 amino acids: CASSPTAYYGYTF. The CDR3 coding sequence is TGTGCCAGTAGCCCGACAGCCTACTATGGCTACACCTTC.